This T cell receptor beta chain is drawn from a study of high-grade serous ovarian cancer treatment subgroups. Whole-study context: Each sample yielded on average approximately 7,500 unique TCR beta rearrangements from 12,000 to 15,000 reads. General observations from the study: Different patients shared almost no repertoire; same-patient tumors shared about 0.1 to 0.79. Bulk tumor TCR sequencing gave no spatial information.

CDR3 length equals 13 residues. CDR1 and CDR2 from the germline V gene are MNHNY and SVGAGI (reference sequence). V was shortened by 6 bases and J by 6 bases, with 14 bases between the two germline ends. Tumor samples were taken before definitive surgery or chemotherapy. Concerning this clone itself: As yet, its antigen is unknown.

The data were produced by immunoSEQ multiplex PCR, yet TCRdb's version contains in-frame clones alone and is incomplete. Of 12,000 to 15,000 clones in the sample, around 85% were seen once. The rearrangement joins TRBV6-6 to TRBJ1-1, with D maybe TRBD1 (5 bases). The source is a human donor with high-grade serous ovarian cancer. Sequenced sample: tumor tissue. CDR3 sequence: CASRRGGGSEAFF. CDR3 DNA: TGTGCCAGCAGGCGGGGGGGAGGCTCTGAAGCTTTCTTT.